The present T cell receptor (beta chain) was sequenced within a study of response to subunit inactivated influenza vaccine. Study-wide results and limits: Authors suggested that a seasonal influenza vaccination recruits few new T cells each time.

TCRdb re-derived calls from the RT-PCR reads in MiXCR, one entry per CDR3 protein. This sample has more than 450,000 distinct CDR3 sequences, with 12% found just once. This clonotype was seen ten or more times. What it binds is not known. Trimming cost V 0 bases and J 4 bases, with 0 bases left between them. Germline values: CDR1 MGHRA, CDR2 YSYEKL. This CDR3 is built from 12 residues. Sample: PBMCs from blood, taken on the day of vaccination. This TCR was sampled from a man in his fifties or sixties who received an inactivated influenza vaccine. The rearrangement joins TRBV4-1 to TRBJ1-4; D is undetermined. DNA for the CDR3: TGCGCCAGCAGCCAAGATAATGAAAAACTGTTTTTT. Amino acids: CASSQDNEKLFF.